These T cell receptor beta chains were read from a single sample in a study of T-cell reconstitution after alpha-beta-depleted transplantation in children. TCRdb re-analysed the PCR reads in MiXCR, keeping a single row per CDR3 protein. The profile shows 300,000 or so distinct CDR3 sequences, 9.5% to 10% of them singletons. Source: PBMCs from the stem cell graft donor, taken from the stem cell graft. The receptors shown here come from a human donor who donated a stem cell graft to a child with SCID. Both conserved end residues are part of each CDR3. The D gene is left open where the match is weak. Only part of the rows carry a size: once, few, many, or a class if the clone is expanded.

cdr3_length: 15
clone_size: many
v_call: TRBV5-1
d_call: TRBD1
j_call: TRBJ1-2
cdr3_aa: CASSSSGQGFYGYTF
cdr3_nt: TGCGCCAGCAGCTCCTCGGGACAGGGCTTCTATGGCTACACCTTC

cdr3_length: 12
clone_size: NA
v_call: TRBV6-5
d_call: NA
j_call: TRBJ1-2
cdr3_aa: CASTQGTYGYTF
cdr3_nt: TGTGCCAGCACGCAGGGGACCTATGGCTACACCTTC

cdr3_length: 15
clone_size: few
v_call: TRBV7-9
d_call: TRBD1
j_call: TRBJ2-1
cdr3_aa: CASSFPGTGVNEQFF
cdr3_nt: TGTGCCAGCAGCTTCCCCGGGACAGGGGTAAATGAGCAGTTCTTC

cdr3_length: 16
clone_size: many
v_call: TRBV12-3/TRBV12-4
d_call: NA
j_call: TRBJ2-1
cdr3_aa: CASRQDLASSYNEQFF
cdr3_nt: TGTGCCAGCAGACAAGACCTGGCGAGCTCCTACAATGAGCAGTTCTTC

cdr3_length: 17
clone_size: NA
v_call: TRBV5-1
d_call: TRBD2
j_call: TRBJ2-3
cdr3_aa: CASQLASSGGGTDTQYF
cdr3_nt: TGCGCCAGCCAACTGGCGTCTAGCGGGGGCGGCACAGATACGCAGTATTTT

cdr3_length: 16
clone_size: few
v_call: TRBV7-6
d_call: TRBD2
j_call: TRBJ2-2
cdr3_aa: CASTGLAGANTGELFF
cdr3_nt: TGTGCCAGCACAGGACTAGCGGGGGCGAACACCGGGGAGCTGTTTTTT

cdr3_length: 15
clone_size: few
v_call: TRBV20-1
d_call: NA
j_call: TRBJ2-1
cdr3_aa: CSCQEGGKIWNEQFF
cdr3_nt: TGCAGTTGCCAGGAGGGGGGTAAAATTTGGAATGAGCAGTTCTTC

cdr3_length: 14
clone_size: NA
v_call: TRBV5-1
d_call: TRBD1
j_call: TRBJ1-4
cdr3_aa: CASSPGQENEKLFF
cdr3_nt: TGCGCCAGCAGCCCGGGACAGGAAAATGAAAAACTGTTTTTT

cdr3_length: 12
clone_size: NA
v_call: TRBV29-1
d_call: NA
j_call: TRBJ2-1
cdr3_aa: CSVEPGGNEQFF
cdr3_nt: TGCAGCGTTGAACCAGGCGGGAATGAGCAGTTCTTC

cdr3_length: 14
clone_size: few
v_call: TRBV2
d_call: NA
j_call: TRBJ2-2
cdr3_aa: CASRVWEDTGELFF
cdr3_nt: TGTGCCAGCAGGGTTTGGGAGGACACCGGGGAGCTGTTTTTT

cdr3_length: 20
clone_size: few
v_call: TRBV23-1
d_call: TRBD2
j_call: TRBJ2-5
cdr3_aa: CASSQSPGLAGGPVEKTQYF
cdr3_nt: TGCGCCAGCAGTCAATCACCCGGACTAGCGGGGGGACCCGTCGAGAAGACCCAGTACTTC

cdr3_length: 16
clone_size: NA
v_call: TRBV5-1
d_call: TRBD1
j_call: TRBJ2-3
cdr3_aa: CASSFAGTGGSDTQYF
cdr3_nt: TGCGCCAGCAGCTTCGCCGGGACAGGGGGTTCAGATACGCAGTATTTT

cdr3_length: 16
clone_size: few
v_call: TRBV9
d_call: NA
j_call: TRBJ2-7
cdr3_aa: CASSVRTGTYIYEQYF
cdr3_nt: TGTGCCAGCAGCGTGAGGACCGGGACCTACATCTACGAGCAGTACTTC

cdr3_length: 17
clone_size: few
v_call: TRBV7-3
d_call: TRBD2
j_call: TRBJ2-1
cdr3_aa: CASSLGAGPPSYNEQFF
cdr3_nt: TGTGCCAGCAGCTTAGGAGCGGGGCCACCCTCCTACAATGAGCAGTTCTTC

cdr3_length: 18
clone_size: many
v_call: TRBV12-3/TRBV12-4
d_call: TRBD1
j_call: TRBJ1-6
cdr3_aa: CASSWGQGGSSYNSPLHF
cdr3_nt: TGTGCCAGCAGTTGGGGACAGGGGGGAAGCTCCTATAATTCACCCCTCCACTTT

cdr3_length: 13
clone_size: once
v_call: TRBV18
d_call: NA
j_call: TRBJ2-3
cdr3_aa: CASSRTFTDTQYF
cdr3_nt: TGTGCCAGCTCAAGGACTTTCACAGATACGCAGTATTTT

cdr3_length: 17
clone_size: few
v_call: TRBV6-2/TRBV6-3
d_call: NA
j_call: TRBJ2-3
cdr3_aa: CASSDPGWGLGTDTQYF
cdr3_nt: TGTGCCAGCAGTGACCCCGGGTGGGGTTTGGGCACAGATACGCAGTATTTT

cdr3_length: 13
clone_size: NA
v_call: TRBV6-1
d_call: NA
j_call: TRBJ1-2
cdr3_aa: CASSQGFTRGYTF
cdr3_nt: TGTGCCAGCAGTCAGGGATTTACCCGCGGCTACACCTTC

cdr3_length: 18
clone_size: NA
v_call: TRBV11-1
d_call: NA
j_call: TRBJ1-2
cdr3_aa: CASSILKAGAGSQYGYTF
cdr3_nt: TGTGCCAGCAGCATACTGAAAGCAGGGGCAGGATCCCAATATGGCTACACCTTC

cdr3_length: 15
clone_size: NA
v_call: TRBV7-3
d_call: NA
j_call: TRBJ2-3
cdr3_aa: CASSPRGTSTDTQYF
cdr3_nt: TGTGCCAGCAGCCCTAGGGGGACTAGCACAGATACGCAGTATTTT

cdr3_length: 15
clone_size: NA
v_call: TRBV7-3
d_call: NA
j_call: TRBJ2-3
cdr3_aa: CASSLSAASTDTQYF
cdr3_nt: TGTGCCAGCAGCTTAAGCGCAGCTAGCACAGATACGCAGTATTTT

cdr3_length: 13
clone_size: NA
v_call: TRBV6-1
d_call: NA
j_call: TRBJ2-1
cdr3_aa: CASGGAQGNEQFF
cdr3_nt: TGTGCCAGCGGGGGGGCCCAGGGCAATGAGCAGTTCTTC

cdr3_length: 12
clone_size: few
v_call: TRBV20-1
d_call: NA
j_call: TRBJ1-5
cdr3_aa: CSAREAGQPQHF
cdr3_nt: TGCAGTGCGAGAGAAGCGGGTCAGCCCCAGCATTTT

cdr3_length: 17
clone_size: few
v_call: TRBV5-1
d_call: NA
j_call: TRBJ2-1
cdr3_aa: CASSLVWGSSSYNEQFF
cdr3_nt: TGCGCCAGCAGCTTGGTTTGGGGCTCCAGCTCCTACAATGAGCAGTTCTTC

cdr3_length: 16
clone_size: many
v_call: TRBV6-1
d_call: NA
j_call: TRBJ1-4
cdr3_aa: CASSEAGITTNEKLFF
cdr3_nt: TGTGCCAGCAGTGAAGCCGGGATTACAACTAATGAAAAACTGTTTTTT

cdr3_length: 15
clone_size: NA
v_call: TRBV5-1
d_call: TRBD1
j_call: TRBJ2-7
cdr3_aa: CASSFATGGAYEQYF
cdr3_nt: TGCGCCAGCAGCTTTGCGACAGGGGGTGCCTACGAGCAGTACTTC

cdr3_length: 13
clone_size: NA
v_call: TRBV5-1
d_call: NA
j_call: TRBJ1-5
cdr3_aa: CASSMGLDQPQHF
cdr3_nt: TGCGCCAGCAGCATGGGATTGGATCAGCCCCAGCATTTT